The source of this T cell receptor (beta chain) is a study of cytomegalovirus exposure and HLA in healthy donors (dated by TCRdb to 2016 to 2017). Turning to the overall study: In an earlier analysis of approximately 500 of the donors, 276 Gb of sequence data and some 100 million unique TCR beta sequences from roughly 180 million T cells were reported. About 280 gigabases of sequencing data and 75 million to 85 million unique TCR sequences made up an early release that covered over 550 HLA-typed donors. Among the roughly 390 genotyped donors, under 90% belonged to the genetic ancestry cluster associated with self-reported Caucasian donors. The study aimed to test whether signatures of past pathogen exposure could be identified by cataloging public T cell receptors. The study profiled the T cell repertoires of 550 to 700 subjects by immunosequencing and related them to cytomegalovirus serostatus. A separate validation cohort of some 130 different subjects was used in addition to the roughly 670-subject first cohort. High-throughput TCR immunosequencing, statistical association of individual TCRs with disease status, and machine learning were combined to predict cytomegalovirus infection status. To study patterns of TCR occurrence, a later analysis re-analyzed previously published TCR beta repertoires from around 660 donors and added high-resolution HLA genotyping. In the later analysis, no new phenotypic data were used to find candidate immune exposures; instead, reliance was placed on TCR beta sequences and their occurrence across donors. In an earlier analysis of around 540 of the donors, high-throughput TCR beta sequencing was used to judge whether each TCR beta V gene segment behaved as functional or pseudogenic. Donor age, sex, ethnicity and CMV serostatus were compiled alongside the repertoire data. In a later genetic analysis, genome-wide SNP genotypes for about 55% of the roughly 700 donors were used, and that subset was treated as a discovery cohort. All discovery cohort repertoires had been generated on a single sequencing platform. HLA typing covered class I and class II loci at four-digit resolution. Typing coverage differed by locus: A, B, C, DRB1 and DQB1 were typed in roughly 620-640 donors, DQA1 in about 560, DPA1 in 600 to 610, and DPB1 in 472. Four to six DR-DQ haplotypes were handled as single units for association and clustering because linkage in the cohort was strong. Among roughly 400 genotyped donors of the cohort, an average of roughly 230,000 unique TCR beta nucleotide sequences was sequenced per donor, of which about 18% were non-productive. Overall results and qualifications from the work: According to the authors, the approach could potentially be generalized to other disease states and immunological phenotypes. CMV serostatus was the only immune exposure information available for the cohort. Because the 87-base-pair reads could not distinguish some IMGT-functional V segments, including TRBV6-2 and TRBV6-3, those segments were excluded. Linkage disequilibrium might explain the correlated functional status among segregating V segments, but an unknown experimental factor could not be excluded. A further reported finding was that TCR beta sequences accurately predicted the HLA-A and HLA-B alleles for most subjects in the first cohort. In an earlier analysis of some 540 of the donors, most TCR beta V segments appeared in productive rearrangements about 90% or about 30% of the time, broadly matching IMGT annotations. The cohort was sequenced for TCR beta chains only, and without alpha or paired-chain data the features that could be detected were limited. Specific HLA alleles were associated with around 18,000 TCR beta sequences at a false discovery rate of 0.05 in a later analysis. V-gene and J-gene trimming of TCR beta chains was associated with a missense DCLRE1C variant in a later genetic analysis, and the association was replicated in an independent cohort. According to a later analysis, TCR association rates differed among HLA loci, with DRB1 alleles showing the most associated TCRs and HLA-C alleles showing the fewest. A later analysis found that HLA-associated TCR beta chains were more clonally expanded and had lower generation probabilities than equally common non-associated chains. Across donors, most TCR sequences were observed very rarely, whereas some public TCRs were present in many individuals. When HLA alleles, especially DR and DQ, strongly co-occurred, attributing TCR associations to individual alleles was difficult. A group of highly shared sequence variants was considered likely to be a technical artifact of the sequencing pipeline. Because HLA typing was unavailable for some donors at each locus, only the typed subset was used in association tests. Most CMV-associated TCR beta chains appeared to be HLA-restricted in a later analysis, and the HLA associations seemed to be driven largely by CMV exposure. A total of 150 to 200 TCR beta chains were listed by the study as associated with cytomegalovirus. A few of the identified cytomegalovirus-associated TCR beta chains were confirmed in vitro to be specific for cytomegalovirus antigens. A later analysis reported that several top co-occurrence clusters appeared linked to parvovirus B19, influenza, CMV and Epstein-Barr virus. The earlier analysis of approximately 590 of the donors excluded around 17 rarely observed V segments, including chromosome 9 orphons, because counts were too low. The classifier was reported to diagnose cytomegalovirus status with high specificity and sensitivity in both the original and validation cohorts. Presence/absence analyses assumed roughly uniform sequencing depth across donors, an assumption that may not hold. A later genetic analysis reported fewer N-insertions in productive TCRs among donors in an Asian-associated ancestry cluster than the roughly 670-donor mean.

In its sample, this clone was seen a few times. The antigen this receptor binds is unknown. Base qualities were left out, and no much larger clone turns up one base away. The cohort was made up of about 670 healthy bone marrow donors. At the time of sampling, every cohort member was nominally healthy, though immune exposures that went unrecorded were likely present. The donor was CMV seronegative and belonged to the group of 352 seronegative cohort members. A peripheral blood sample was provided by each donor, and peripheral blood mononuclear cells were used for TCR beta sequencing. The Qiagen DNeasy Blood Extraction Kit was used to extract genomic DNA from the blood cell samples. Trimming leaves V shorter by 8 bases and J shorter by 5 bases, with the junction holding 5 bases beyond the gene matches. CDR1 MNHNY and CDR2 SVGAGI were looked up in the germline V gene (reference sequence). The CDR3 goes from the cysteine to the phenylalanine over 12 residues. Of all the DNA, just the CDR3 is kept, 36 bases in frame from base 1.

The library was prepared using the immunoSEQ multiplex PCR assay. For the multiplex PCR, a mixture combining 60 forward primers for TCR Vbeta segments and 13 reverse primers for TCR Jbeta segments was used. A multiplex PCR assay on genomic DNA amplified the CDR3 region of rearranged TCR beta genes. On the Illumina HiSeq System, the amplified TCR beta libraries were sequenced as 87-base-pair reads. The published analysis was carried out like this. Across the 600 to 700 repertoires, a later analysis counted 80 million or so unique TCR beta chains, around 11 million of which were shared by at least two donors. To remove PCR and sequencing errors, raw reads were error-corrected and collapsed into unique sequences using a nearest-neighbor algorithm that merged closely related sequences. V, D and J gene segments were assigned by aligning CDR3 sequences to IMGT reference sequences. For a sequence to be retained, at least a six-nucleotide match to both a V gene segment and a J gene segment was required. A rearrangement counted as productive if the CDR3 had no stop codons and remained in frame with V and J, and every other rearrangement counted as non-productive. Following IMGT convention, CDR3 was defined as the stretch from the second conserved V-encoded cysteine to the conserved J-encoded phenylalanine. The earlier analysis of some 600 of the donors excluded sequences that lacked an unambiguous match to a single V gene segment. In an earlier analysis of approximately 590 of the donors, a V segment was called functional when productive rearrangements were above 56.7%, and segregating when the standard deviation between donors exceeded 5%. To diagnose cytomegalovirus status from the catalog of TCR beta chain sequences, a statistical classification framework was built. In a later analysis, TCR nucleotide sequences were compared against IMGT/GENE-DB human TR gene sequences so that V and J genes could be assigned. The TCRdist pipeline was used in a later analysis to assign CDR3 sequences and most-parsimonious VDJ recombination scenarios. In a later analysis, each TCR beta chain was defined by its CDR3 amino acid sequence together with its V-gene family, and reads lacking a unique V-gene family were excluded. A later analysis removed 592 highly shared, low-generation-probability nucleotide sequences to deal with suspected cross-contamination and a sequencing artifact. For each public chain, a later analysis derived a clonal expansion index from normalized ranks of inferred template counts within each repertoire. A later analysis computed generation probabilities with a VDJ recombination model fitted to out-of-frame rearrangements, and checked the results against IGoR. In a later analysis, hypergeometric tests were used to score TCR-TCR, TCR-HLA and TCR-CMV co-occurrence, with a repertoire-size bias correction applied to TCR pairs. A later analysis estimated false discovery rates by permuting HLA or CMV assignments 20 times. In a later analysis, co-occurring TCRs were grouped using DBSCAN, with TCRdist sequence similarity added in when clustering inside HLA-allele-positive subsets. For co-occurrence clustering, repertoires with fewer than 30,000 or more than 120,000 public chains were excluded, along with 4 to 6 repertoires with anomalous nucleotide sharing. The source is immuneACCESS, and TCRdb retained only in-frame sequences with V and J called. Part of the clones is not carried over; for the studies checked, unresolved V genes explain less than half of this, and the remainder is unexplained. The V and J calls and clone size were taken over from that table, and D and trimming were inferred from the DNA. The table for this sample lists 120,000 to 150,000 clones; 76% of them were counted only once. The biggest ten clones account for approximately 1.6% of the sample.

Sequencing was carried out using PBMCs. The clonotype originates from a woman between 40 and 50 years old in good health and CMV-seronegative. The rearranged segments are TRBV6-6 and TRBJ2-5; 7 of the junction bases match TRBD2. This receptor has the CDR3 CASGGEMETQYF. In nucleotides, the sequence is TGTGCCAGCGGGGGGGAGATGGAGACCCAGTACTTC.